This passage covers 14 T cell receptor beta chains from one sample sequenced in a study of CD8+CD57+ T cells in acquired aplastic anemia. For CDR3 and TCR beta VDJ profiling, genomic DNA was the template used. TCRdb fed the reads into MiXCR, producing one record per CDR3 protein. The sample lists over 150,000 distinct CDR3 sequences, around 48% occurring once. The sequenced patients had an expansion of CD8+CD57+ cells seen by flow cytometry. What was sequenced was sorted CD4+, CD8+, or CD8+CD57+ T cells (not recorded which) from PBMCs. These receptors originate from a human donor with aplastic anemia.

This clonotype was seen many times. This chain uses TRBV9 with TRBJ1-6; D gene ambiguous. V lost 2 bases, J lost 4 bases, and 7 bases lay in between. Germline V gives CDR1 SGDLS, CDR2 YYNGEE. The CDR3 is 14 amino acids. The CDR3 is CASSVTLYNSPLHF. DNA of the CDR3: TGTGCCAGCAGCGTGACACTTTATAATTCACCCCTCCACTTT.

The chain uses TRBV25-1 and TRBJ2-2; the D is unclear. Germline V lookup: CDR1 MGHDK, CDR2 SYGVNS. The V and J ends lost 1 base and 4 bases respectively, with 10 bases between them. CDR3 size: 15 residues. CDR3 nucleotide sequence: TGTGCCAGCAGTGAATTAAAGGCCAGCACCGGGGAGCTGTTTTTT. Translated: CASSELKASTGELFF.

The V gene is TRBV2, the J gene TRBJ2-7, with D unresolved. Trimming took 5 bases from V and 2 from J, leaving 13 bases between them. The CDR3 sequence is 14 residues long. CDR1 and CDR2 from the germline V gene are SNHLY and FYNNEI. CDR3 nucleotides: TGTGCCAGCAGTTCCACTTCCCCCGCCTACGAGCAGTACTTC. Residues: CASSSTSPAYEQYF.

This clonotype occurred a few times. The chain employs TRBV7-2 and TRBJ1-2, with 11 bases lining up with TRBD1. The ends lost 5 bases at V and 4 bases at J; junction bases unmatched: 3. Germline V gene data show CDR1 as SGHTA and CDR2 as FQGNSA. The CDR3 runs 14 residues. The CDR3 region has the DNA TGTGCCAGCAGCCCTGGGACAGGGGGCTATGGCTACACCTTC. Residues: CASSPGTGGYGYTF.

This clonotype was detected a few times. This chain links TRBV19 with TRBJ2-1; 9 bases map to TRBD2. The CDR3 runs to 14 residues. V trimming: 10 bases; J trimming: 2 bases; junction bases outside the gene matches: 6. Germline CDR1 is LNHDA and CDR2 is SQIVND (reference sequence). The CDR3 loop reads CATRGLAPYNEQFF. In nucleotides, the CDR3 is TGTGCCACAAGGGGACTAGCTCCCTACAATGAGCAGTTCTTC.

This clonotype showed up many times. The CDR3 DNA follows: TGTGCCAGCAGCTGGGCCTGGACAGGGGGCGAAGAGACCCAGTACTTC. This codes for CASSWAWTGGEETQYF. The chain links TRBV5-4 to TRBJ2-5, with 11 nucleotides matching TRBD1. The germline V gene encodes CDR1 SGHNT and CDR2 YYREEE (reference sequence). Trimming took 3 bases from V and 3 from J; bases not matched to a gene: 7. This CDR3 is 16 amino acids long.

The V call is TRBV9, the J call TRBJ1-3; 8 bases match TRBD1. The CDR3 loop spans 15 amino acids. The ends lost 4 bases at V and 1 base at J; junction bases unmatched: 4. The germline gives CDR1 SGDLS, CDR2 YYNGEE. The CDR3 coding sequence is TGTGCCAGCAGCCCCCGGACAGGGTCTGGAAACACCATATATTTT. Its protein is CASSPRTGSGNTIYF.

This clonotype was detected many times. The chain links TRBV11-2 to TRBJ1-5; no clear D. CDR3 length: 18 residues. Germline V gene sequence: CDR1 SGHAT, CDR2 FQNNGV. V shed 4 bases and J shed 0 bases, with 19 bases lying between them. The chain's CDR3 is CASSSDPGQSYSNQPQHF. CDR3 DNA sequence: TGTGCCAGCAGCTCAGATCCTGGCCAAAGTTATAGCAATCAGCCCCAGCATTTT.

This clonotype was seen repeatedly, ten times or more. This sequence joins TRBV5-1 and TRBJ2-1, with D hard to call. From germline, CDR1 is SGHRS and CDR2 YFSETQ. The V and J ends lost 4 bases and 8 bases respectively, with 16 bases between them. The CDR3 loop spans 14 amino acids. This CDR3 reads CASSLGSVLDEQFF. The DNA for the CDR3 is TGCGCCAGCAGCCTGGGGTCCGTCTTGGATGAGCAGTTCTTC.

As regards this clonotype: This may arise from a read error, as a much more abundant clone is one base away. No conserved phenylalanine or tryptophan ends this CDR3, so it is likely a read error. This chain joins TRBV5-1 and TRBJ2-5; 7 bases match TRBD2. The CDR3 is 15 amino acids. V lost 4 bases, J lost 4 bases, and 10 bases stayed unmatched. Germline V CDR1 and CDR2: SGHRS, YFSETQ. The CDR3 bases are TGCGCCAGCAGCCAACAAGCGGGACTGTTAGAGACCCAGTACTGC. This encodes CASSQQAGLLETQYC.

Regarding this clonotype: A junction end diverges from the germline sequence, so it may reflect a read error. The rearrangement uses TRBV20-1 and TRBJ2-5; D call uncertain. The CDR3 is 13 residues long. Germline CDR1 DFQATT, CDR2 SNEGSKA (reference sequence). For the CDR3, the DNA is TGCAGTGCTAGTGGGTCAGCACAAGGGACCCAGTACTTC. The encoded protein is CSASGSAQGTQYF.

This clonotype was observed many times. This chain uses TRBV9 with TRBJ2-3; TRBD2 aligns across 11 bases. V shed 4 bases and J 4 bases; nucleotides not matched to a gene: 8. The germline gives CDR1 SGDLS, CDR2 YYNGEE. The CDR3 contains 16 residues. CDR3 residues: CASSPRVAGGPDTQYF. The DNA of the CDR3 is TGTGCCAGCAGCCCCCGGGTAGCGGGGGGGCCAGATACGCAGTATTTT. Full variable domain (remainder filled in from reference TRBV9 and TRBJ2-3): DSGVTQTPKHLITATGQRVTLRCSPRSGDLSVYWYQQSLDQGLQFLIQYYNGEERAKGNILERFSAQQFPDLHSELNLSSLELGDSALYFCASSPRVAGGPDTQYFGPGTRLTVL.

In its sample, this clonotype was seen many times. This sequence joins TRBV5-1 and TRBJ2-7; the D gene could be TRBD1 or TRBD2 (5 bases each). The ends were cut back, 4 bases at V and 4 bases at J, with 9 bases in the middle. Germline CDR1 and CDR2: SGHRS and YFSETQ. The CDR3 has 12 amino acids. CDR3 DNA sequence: TGCGCCAGCAGCGGGGGTCTTTACGAGCAGTACTTC. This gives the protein CASSGGLYEQYF.

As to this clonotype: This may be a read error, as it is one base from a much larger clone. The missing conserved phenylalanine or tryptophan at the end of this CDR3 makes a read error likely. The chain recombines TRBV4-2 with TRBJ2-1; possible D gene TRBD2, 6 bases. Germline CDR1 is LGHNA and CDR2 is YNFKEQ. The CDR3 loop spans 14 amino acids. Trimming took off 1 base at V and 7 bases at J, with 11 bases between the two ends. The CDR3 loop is CASSQAGVVNEQFL. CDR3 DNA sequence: TGTGCCAGCAGCCAAGCGGGAGTGGTAAATGAGCAGTTCCTC.